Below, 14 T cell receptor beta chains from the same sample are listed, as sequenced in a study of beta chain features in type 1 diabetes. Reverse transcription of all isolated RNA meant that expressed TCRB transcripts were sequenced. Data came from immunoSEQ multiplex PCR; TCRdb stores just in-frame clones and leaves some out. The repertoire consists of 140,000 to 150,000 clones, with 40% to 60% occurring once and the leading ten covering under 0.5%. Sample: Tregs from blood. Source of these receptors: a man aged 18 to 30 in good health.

In DNA, the CDR3 is TGTGCCAGCAGCTCCCAAGCGGGAGGGCCTTACAATGAGCAGTTCTTC. It yields the protein CASSSQAGGPYNEQFF. The chain couples TRBV7-2 to TRBJ2-1, with 10 bases identical to TRBD2. Germline-derived CDR1 and CDR2 are SGHTA and FQGNSA. The CDR3 is 16 residues long. The V segment lost 4 bases and the J segment 4 bases; nucleotides outside the gene matches: 7. The full variable domain, in which reference TRBV7-2 and TRBJ2-1 provide the parts outside the CDR3, is GAGVSQSPSNKVTEKGKDVELRCDPISGHTALYWYRQSLGQGLEFLIYFQGNSAPDKSGLPSDRFSAERTGGSVSTLTIQRTQQEDSAVYLCASSSQAGGPYNEQFFGPGTRLTVL.

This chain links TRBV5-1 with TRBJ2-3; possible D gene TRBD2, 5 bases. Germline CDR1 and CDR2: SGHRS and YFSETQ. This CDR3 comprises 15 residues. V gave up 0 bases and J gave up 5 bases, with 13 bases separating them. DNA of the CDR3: TGCGCCAGCAGCTTGGGAAGCGGAACCGGAGATACGCAGTATTTT. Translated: CASSLGSGTGDTQYF.

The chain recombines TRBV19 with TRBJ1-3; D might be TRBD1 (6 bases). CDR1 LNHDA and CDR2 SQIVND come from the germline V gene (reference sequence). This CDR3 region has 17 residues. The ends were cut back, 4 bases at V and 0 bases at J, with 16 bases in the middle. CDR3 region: CASSNPLGALSGNTIYF. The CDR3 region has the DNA TGTGCCAGTAGTAACCCCCTGGGGGCCCTCTCTGGAAACACCATATATTTT.

The CDR3 region has the DNA TGTGCCAGCAGTGCGATCCCGGGACAGGGTTCCTACGAGCAGTACTTC. Translating gives CASSAIPGQGSYEQYF. The chain carries TRBV6-1 and TRBJ2-7; 9 bases match TRBD1. V shed 4 bases and J 1 base; nucleotides not matched to a gene: 8. The CDR3 runs to 16 residues. Per germline, CDR1 MNHNS and CDR2 SASEGT.

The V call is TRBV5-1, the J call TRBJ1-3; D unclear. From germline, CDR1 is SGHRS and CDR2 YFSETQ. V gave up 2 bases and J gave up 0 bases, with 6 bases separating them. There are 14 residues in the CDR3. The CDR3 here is CASSLQTSGNTIYF. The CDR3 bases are TGCGCCAGCAGCTTACAAACCTCTGGAAACACCATATATTTT.

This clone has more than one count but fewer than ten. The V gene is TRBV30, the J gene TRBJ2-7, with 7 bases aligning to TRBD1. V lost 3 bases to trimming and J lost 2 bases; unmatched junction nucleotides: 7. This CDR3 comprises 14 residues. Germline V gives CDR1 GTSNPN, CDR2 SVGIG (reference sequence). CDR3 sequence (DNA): TGTGCCTGGAGGAATCTGGGACAGACCTACGAGCAGTACTTC. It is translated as CAWRNLGQTYEQYF.

In DNA form, the CDR3 reads TGTGCCATCATGGGAACTGGAGGGACAGGTTCCGGGGCCAACGTCCTGACTTTC. This encodes CAIMGTGGTGSGANVLTF. The chain carries TRBV10-3 and TRBJ2-6; 8 nucleotides agree with TRBD1. Per germline, CDR1 ENHRY and CDR2 SYGVKD. There are 18 residues in the CDR3. V shed 7 bases, J shed 4 bases, and the junction held 15 bases outside the gene matches.

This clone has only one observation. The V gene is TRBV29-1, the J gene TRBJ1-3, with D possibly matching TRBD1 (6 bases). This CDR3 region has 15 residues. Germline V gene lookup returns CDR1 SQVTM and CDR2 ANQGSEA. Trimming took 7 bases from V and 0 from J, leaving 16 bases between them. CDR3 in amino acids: CSAAGGPSSGNTIYF. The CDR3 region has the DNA TGCAGCGCAGCGGGGGGGCCCAGCTCTGGAAACACCATATATTTT.

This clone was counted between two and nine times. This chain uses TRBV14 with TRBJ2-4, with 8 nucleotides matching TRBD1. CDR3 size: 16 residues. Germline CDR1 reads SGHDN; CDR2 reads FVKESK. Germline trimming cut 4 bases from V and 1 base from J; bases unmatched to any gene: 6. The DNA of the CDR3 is TGTGCCAGCAGCCCCCAGGGGGCGACGGCCAAAAACATTCAGTACTTC. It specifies CASSPQGATAKNIQYF.

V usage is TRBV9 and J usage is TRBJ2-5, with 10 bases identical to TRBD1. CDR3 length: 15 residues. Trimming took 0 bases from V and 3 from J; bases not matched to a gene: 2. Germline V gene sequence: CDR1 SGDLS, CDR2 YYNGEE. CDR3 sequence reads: CASSVVGTGEETQYF. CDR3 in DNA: TGTGCCAGCAGCGTAGTAGGGACAGGGGAAGAGACCCAGTACTTC.

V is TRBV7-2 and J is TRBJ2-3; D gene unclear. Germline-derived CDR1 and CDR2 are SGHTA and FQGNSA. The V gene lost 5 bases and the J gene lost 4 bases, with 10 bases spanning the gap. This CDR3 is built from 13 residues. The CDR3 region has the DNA TGTGCCAGCAGCGCCTCGGGTCCAGATACGCAGTATTTT. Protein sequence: CASSASGPDTQYF.

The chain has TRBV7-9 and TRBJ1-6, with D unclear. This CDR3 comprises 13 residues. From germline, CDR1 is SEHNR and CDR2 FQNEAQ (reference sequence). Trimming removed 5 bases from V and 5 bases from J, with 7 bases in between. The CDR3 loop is CASSRVNNSPLHF. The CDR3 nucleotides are TGTGCCAGCAGCCGCGTAAATAATTCACCCCTCCACTTT.

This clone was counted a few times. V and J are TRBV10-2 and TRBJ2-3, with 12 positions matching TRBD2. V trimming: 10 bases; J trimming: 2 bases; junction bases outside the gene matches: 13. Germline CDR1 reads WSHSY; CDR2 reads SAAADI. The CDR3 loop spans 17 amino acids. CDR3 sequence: CATSLAGGPGTTDTQYF. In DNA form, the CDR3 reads TGCGCCACCTCTCTAGCGGGAGGGCCGGGAACCACAGATACGCAGTATTTT.

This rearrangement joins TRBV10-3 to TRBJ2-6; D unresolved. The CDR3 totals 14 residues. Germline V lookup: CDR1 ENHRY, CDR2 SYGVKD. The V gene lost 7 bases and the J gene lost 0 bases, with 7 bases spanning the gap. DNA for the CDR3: TGTGCCATCACGGAGTTCTCTGGGGCCAACGTCCTGACTTTC. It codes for CAITEFSGANVLTF.